The rows below give T cell receptor beta chains drawn from one sample of a study of blood T cell repertoires in COVID-19. Sequencing used immunoSEQ multiplex PCR; TCRdb keeps in-frame clones, though not all of them. The table lists 100,000 to 150,000 clones, 92% of them singletons. The sequencing input was peripheral blood. Receptors were obtained from a man in his fifties or sixties with COVID-19, enrolled during active disease. The conserved cysteine and the conserved F or W are not part of the CDR3 here. Each record gives: V gene, clone size, CDR3 protein. The size field is filled for only some rows; it gives once, few, many or a size class.

V gene: TRBV11-2; clone size: once; CDR3 protein: ASSLVSEKLF
V gene: TRBV20-1; clone size: NA; CDR3 protein: SASLSRGWETQY
V gene: TRBV19; clone size: NA; CDR3 protein: ASSKNLGLAADTQY
V gene: TRBV30; clone size: NA; CDR3 protein: AWSRNSQETQY
V gene: TRBV29-1; clone size: NA; CDR3 protein: SVDRGPTEAF
V gene: TRBV29-1; clone size: NA; CDR3 protein: SVEDRSVGELF
V gene: TRBV18; clone size: NA; CDR3 protein: ASSPPDRRDEAF
V gene: TRBV28; clone size: NA; CDR3 protein: ASISGQGAHNYGYT
V gene: TRBV24-1; clone size: once; CDR3 protein: ATSDAGGRLSGANVLT
V gene: TRBV15; clone size: NA; CDR3 protein: ATSELATEQETQY
V gene: TRBV30; clone size: NA; CDR3 protein: AWSQPQPRYEQY
V gene: TRBV28; clone size: NA; CDR3 protein: ATSGQGGIETQY
V gene: TRBV30; clone size: NA; CDR3 protein: AGWTFNTGELF
V gene: TRBV5-1; clone size: NA; CDR3 protein: ASSSQLAGALGNEQF
V gene: TRBV19; clone size: NA; CDR3 protein: ASSRVAQPQH
V gene: TRBV3-1/TRBV3-2; clone size: NA; CDR3 protein: ASSQEEGGTQF
V gene: TRBV19; clone size: NA; CDR3 protein: ASSSRDRGGQPQH
V gene: TRBV30; clone size: NA; CDR3 protein: AWSVPGYRTGELF
V gene: TRBV9; clone size: NA; CDR3 protein: ASTGGGGYGYT
V gene: TRBV5-1; clone size: NA; CDR3 protein: ASSPTATNEKLF
V gene: TRBV6-5; clone size: NA; CDR3 protein: ASKPGGATDTQY
V gene: TRBV18; clone size: NA; CDR3 protein: ASSPGLAGISTDTQY
V gene: TRBV6-2/TRBV6-3; clone size: NA; CDR3 protein: ASSSYTDTQY
V gene: TRBV28; clone size: NA; CDR3 protein: ASSFGTSGTGELF
V gene: TRBV19; clone size: once; CDR3 protein: ASSYQGSNQPQH
V gene: TRBV28; clone size: NA; CDR3 protein: ASSFPDRAYEQY
V gene: TRBV3-1/TRBV3-2; clone size: NA; CDR3 protein: ASSQVGTGKGGELF
V gene: TRBV30; clone size: NA; CDR3 protein: AWRDNGNTEAF
V gene: TRBV9; clone size: NA; CDR3 protein: ASSPRLGLNSNEQF
V gene: TRBV13; clone size: NA; CDR3 protein: ASRTRTANNEQF
V gene: TRBV18; clone size: once; CDR3 protein: ASSPGSTNEKLF
V gene: TRBV29-1; clone size: NA; CDR3 protein: SIQSKGADYGYT
V gene: TRBV18; clone size: once; CDR3 protein: ASSPRAKETQY
V gene: TRBV6-6; clone size: NA; CDR3 protein: ASSYSGTETGELF
V gene: TRBV10-3; clone size: NA; CDR3 protein: AISPQGNYGYT
V gene: TRBV6-5; clone size: NA; CDR3 protein: ASWGAGANEQF
V gene: TRBV19; clone size: NA; CDR3 protein: ASSMSPDYSNQPQH
V gene: TRBV5-1; clone size: NA; CDR3 protein: ASSVARDRSNTEAF
V gene: TRBV4-2; clone size: NA; CDR3 protein: ASSGQLNNSPLH
V gene: TRBV9; clone size: once; CDR3 protein: ASSTHPQGVGTGELF
V gene: TRBV4-1; clone size: NA; CDR3 protein: ASSQQGTGELF
V gene: TRBV5-6; clone size: NA; CDR3 protein: ASSLWEREGRETQY
V gene: TRBV5-1; clone size: NA; CDR3 protein: ASSLSAPGQGALWTYEQY
V gene: TRBV27; clone size: NA; CDR3 protein: ASSLRASGYYEQY
V gene: TRBV5-6; clone size: NA; CDR3 protein: ASSLTSGQETQY
V gene: TRBV2; clone size: NA; CDR3 protein: ASSLSGGYTEAF
V gene: TRBV19; clone size: NA; CDR3 protein: ASSHPGPYTEAF
V gene: TRBV12-3/TRBV12-4; clone size: NA; CDR3 protein: ASTLLGRSPLH
V gene: TRBV7-2; clone size: NA; CDR3 protein: ASRNTGGSEKLF
V gene: TRBV6-6; clone size: NA; CDR3 protein: ASRDGTVYEQY
V gene: TRBV19; clone size: NA; CDR3 protein: ASSWTSGRLNRPSTDTQY
V gene: TRBV28; clone size: NA; CDR3 protein: ASSPGTADYEQY
V gene: TRBV19; clone size: NA; CDR3 protein: ASSINFLAGSTDTQY